This TCR beta chain was documented in a study of control samples from healthy donors and cancer patients. The CDR3 loop spans 15 amino acids. V lost 3 bases and J lost 3, with 15 bases in between. The germline V gene has CDR1 KGHSH and CDR2 LQKENI. Clones were sequenced by immunoSEQ multiplex PCR, and TCRdb holds only the in-frame ones, with some missing. The table has around 200,000 clones, about 93% seen once. This TCR was recovered from a middle-aged man in good health. The genes are TRBV18 and TRBJ2-7; either TRBD1 or TRBD2 may fit D (5 bases each). Sample: blood. The CDR3 loop reads CASSPNRDRSYEQYF. Here the CDR3 DNA reads TGTGCCAGCTCACCGAACCGGGACCGGAGCTACGAGCAGTACTTC. The full variable domain, in which reference TRBV18 and TRBJ2-7 provide the parts outside the CDR3, is NAGVMQNPRHLVRRRGQEARLRCSPMKGHSHVYWYRQLPEEGLKFMVYLQKENIIDESGMPKERFSAEFPKEGPSILRIQQVVRGDSAAYFCASSPNRDRSYEQYFGPGTRLTVT.